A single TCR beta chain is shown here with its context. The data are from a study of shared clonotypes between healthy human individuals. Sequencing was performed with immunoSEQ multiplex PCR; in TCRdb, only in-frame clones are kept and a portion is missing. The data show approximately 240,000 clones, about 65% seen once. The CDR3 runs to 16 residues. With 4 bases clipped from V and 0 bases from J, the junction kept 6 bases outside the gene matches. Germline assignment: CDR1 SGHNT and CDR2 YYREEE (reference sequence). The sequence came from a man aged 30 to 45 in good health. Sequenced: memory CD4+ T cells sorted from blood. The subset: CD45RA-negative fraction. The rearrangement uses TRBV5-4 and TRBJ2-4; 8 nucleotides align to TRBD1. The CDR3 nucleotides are TGTGCCAGCAGCCCGGGGACAGGACTAGCCAAAAACATTCAGTACTTC. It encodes CASSPGTGLAKNIQYF.